A single sample is the source of the 18 T cell receptor beta chains below, sequenced in a study of blood T cell repertoires in COVID-19. Profiled with immunoSEQ multiplex PCR; TCRdb holds only in-frame clones, not every one. This table holds 90,000 or so clones, roughly 89% found once. Sequenced: peripheral blood. These receptors were taken from a woman older than 75 with active COVID-19.

This chain links TRBV19 with TRBJ1-5; D perhaps matches TRBD1 (5 bases). The CDR3 is 16 amino acids. With 6 bases removed from V and 1 base from J, the gap between germline ends came to 16 bases. CDR1 is LNHDA, CDR2 SQIVND, per germline (reference sequence). CDR3 protein: CASSPIRELSNQPQHF. The CDR3 nucleotides are TGTGCCAGTAGCCCAATCAGGGAATTGAGCAATCAGCCCCAGCATTTT. Supplemented by reference TRBV19 and TRBJ1-5, the full variable domain reads DGGITQSPKYLFRKEGQNVTLSCEQNLNHDAMYWYRQDPGQGLRLIYYSQIVNDFQKGDIAEGYSVSREKKESFPLTVTSAQKNPTAFYLCASSPIRELSNQPQHFGDGTRLSIL.

The chain employs TRBV27 and TRBJ2-3; 8 bases are a match to TRBD2. Germline assignment: CDR1 MNHEY and CDR2 SMNVEV (reference sequence). The junction had 19 bases not matched to a gene; V was cut back by 4 bases and J by 4 bases. The CDR3 is 19 residues long. CDR3 sequence reads: CASSSDPNGAGVNADTQYF. CDR3 sequence (DNA): TGTGCCAGCAGTTCAGACCCAAACGGAGCGGGAGTGAACGCAGATACGCAGTATTTT.

The chain has TRBV27 and TRBJ2-2; D is perhaps TRBD2 (6 bases). The CDR3 extends over 15 amino acids. Per germline, CDR1 MNHEY and CDR2 SMNVEV (reference sequence). Deletions cut 4 bases from V and 0 bases from J, with 9 bases between. Here the CDR3 reads CASSWRGTNTGELFF. The DNA for the CDR3 is TGTGCCAGCAGTTGGCGGGGAACGAACACCGGGGAGCTGTTTTTT.

This clone was observed a few times. The chain employs TRBV6-5 and TRBJ2-7; D uncertain. This CDR3 contains 12 residues. Germline CDR1 MNHEY, CDR2 SVGAGI. Trimming removed 11 bases from V and 2 bases from J, with 13 bases in between. The DNA for the CDR3 is TGTGCCGTTACCACACAAACCTACGAGCAGTACTTC. As protein: CAVTTQTYEQYF.

The count of this clone is one. The chain links TRBV27 to TRBJ2-4; D is ambiguous. The CDR3 loop spans 12 amino acids. In germline, CDR1 is MNHEY, CDR2 SMNVEV (reference sequence). Trimming shortened V by 3 bases and J by 9 bases, and 9 bases separated the two germline ends. CDR3 region: CASSLVGGIQYF. The CDR3 bases are TGTGCCAGCAGTTTGGTAGGCGGCATTCAGTACTTC.

The chain couples TRBV28 to TRBJ2-1, with 10 nucleotides matching TRBD2. V lost 5 bases to trimming and J lost 7 bases; unmatched junction nucleotides: 11. In germline, CDR1 is MDHEN, CDR2 SYDVKM. CDR3 length: 16 residues. CDR3 in DNA: TGTGCCAGCAGTCGCGCTAGCGGGAGAGGGGTTAATGAGCAGTTCTTC. Protein sequence: CASSRASGRGVNEQFF.

V is TRBV18 and J is TRBJ1-3; 8 bases are shared with TRBD1. V shed 3 bases, J shed 4 bases, and the junction held 2 bases outside the gene matches. The CDR3 consists of 14 residues. Per germline, CDR1 KGHSH and CDR2 LQKENI. As DNA, the CDR3 is TGTGCCAGCTCACCTGGGACAGGAGGAAACACCATATATTTT. Protein sequence: CASSPGTGGNTIYF.

This clone was detected only a few times. The V call is TRBV7-2, the J call TRBJ2-2, with D maybe TRBD2 (6 bases). Germline assignment: CDR1 SGHTA and CDR2 FQGNSA. With 6 bases removed from V and 6 bases from J, the gap between germline ends came to 14 bases. The CDR3 is 14 residues long. As DNA, the CDR3 is TGTGCCAGCAGTTCACAGCGGGTCGCCGGGGAGCTGTTTTTT. It codes for CASSSQRVAGELFF.

This chain joins TRBV5-1 and TRBJ2-7, with TRBD2 identical over 9 bases. There are 15 residues in the CDR3. V was clipped by 3 bases and J by 4 bases; unmatched bases: 8. Germline V gives CDR1 SGHRS, CDR2 YFSETQ. In DNA form, the CDR3 reads TGCGCCAGCAGCTCCCTGCGGGAGGGCCTTTACGAGCAGTACTTC. Translated: CASSSLREGLYEQYF.

This clone was seen once. The chain combines TRBV20-1 with TRBJ1-1; possibly TRBD1 for D (5 bases). V was trimmed by 3 bases and J by 4 bases, leaving 15 bases between them. Per the germline V gene, CDR1 is DFQATT and CDR2 is SNEGSKA (reference sequence). The CDR3 totals 14 residues. This chain's CDR3 is CSASRPGRGTEAFF. The DNA of the CDR3 is TGCAGTGCTAGTCGGCCGGGGAGGGGCACTGAAGCTTTCTTT.

V is TRBV7-9 and J is TRBJ1-4; no clear D. V lost 4 bases, J lost 0 bases, and 12 bases lay in between. Germline V gene lookup returns CDR1 SEHNR and CDR2 FQNEAQ (reference sequence). There are 16 residues in the CDR3. The CDR3 DNA is TGTGCCAGCAGCTCGGGTGGGAGTGCAACTAATGAAAAACTGTTTTTT. This encodes CASSSGGSATNEKLFF.

The V call is TRBV19, the J call TRBJ2-7; 9 bases align to TRBD2. Germline V gene sequence: CDR1 LNHDA, CDR2 SQIVND (reference sequence). V shed 5 bases and J 3 bases; nucleotides not matched to a gene: 5. CDR3 length: 14 amino acids. The chain's CDR3 is CASSPTSGYYEQYF. CDR3 nucleotide sequence: TGTGCCAGTAGTCCAACTAGCGGGTACTACGAGCAGTACTTC.

As DNA, the CDR3 is TGTGCCAGCAGTCCTATTGTCAATCAGCCCCAGCATTTT. As protein: CASSPIVNQPQHF. The rearrangement uses TRBV28 and TRBJ1-5; D uncertain. Germline V gene lookup returns CDR1 MDHEN and CDR2 SYDVKM. CDR3 length: 13 residues. V was trimmed by 5 bases and J by 3 bases, leaving 8 bases between them.

A single count supports this clone. This sequence joins TRBV18 and TRBJ2-7, with 8 nucleotides matching TRBD2. Per the germline V gene, CDR1 is KGHSH and CDR2 is LQKENI. The V segment lost 1 base and the J segment 7 bases; nucleotides outside the gene matches: 9. This CDR3 spans 15 amino acids. Here the CDR3 reads CASSPLTSAPREQYF. CDR3 nucleotide sequence: TGTGCCAGCTCACCACTGACTAGCGCCCCTAGAGAGCAGTACTTC.

V gene TRBV4-2 combines with J gene TRBJ1-1; TRBD1 might be the D (5 bases). The CDR3 covers 14 residues. Trimming pared 0 bases from V and 9 bases from J, leaving 14 bases between. The germline V gene has CDR1 LGHNA and CDR2 YNFKEQ. The CDR3 sequence is CASSQEAGIGKAFF. For the CDR3, the DNA is TGTGCCAGCAGCCAAGAGGCAGGGATTGGTAAAGCTTTCTTT.

V usage is TRBV2 and J usage is TRBJ2-7; D call uncertain. V gave up 7 bases and J gave up 2 bases, with 9 bases separating them. The germline V gene has CDR1 SNHLY and CDR2 FYNNEI. CDR3 length equals 12 residues. The DNA of the CDR3 is TGTGCCAGCACCCAGAACACCTACGAGCAGTACTTC. Encoded protein: CASTQNTYEQYF.

This chain links TRBV6-5 with TRBJ1-2; 8 bases are shared with TRBD1. Germline V gives CDR1 MNHEY, CDR2 SVGAGI. This CDR3 has 15 amino acids. Trimming took 2 bases from V and 4 from J; bases not matched to a gene: 6. The CDR3: CASSYQGQGSYGYTF. The CDR3 DNA reads as TGTGCCAGCAGTTACCAAGGACAGGGAAGCTATGGCTACACCTTC.

The chain couples TRBV7-3 to TRBJ1-6; D call uncertain. From germline, CDR1 is SGHTA and CDR2 FQGTGA. The CDR3 is 12 residues long. V dropped 4 bases and J dropped 6 bases, with 4 bases sitting between them. CDR3 in amino acids: CASSYSNSPLHF. The CDR3 bases are TGTGCCAGCAGCTATAGTAATTCACCCCTCCACTTT.